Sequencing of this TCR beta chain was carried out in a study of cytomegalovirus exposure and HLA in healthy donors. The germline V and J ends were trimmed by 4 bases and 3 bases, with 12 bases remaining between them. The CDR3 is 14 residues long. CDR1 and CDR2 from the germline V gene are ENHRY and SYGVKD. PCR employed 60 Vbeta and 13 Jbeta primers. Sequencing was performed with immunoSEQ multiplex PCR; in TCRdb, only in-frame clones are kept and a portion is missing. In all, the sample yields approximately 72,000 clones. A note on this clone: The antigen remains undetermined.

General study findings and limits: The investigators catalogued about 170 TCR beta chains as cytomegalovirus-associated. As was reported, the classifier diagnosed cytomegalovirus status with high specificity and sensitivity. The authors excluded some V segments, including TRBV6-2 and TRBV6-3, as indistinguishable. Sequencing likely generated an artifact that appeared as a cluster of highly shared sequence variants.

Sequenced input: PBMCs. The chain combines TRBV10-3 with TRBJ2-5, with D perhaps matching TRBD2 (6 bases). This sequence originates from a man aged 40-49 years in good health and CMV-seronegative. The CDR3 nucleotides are TGTGCCATCAGTGTCCCGGGACTCAAAGAGACCCAGTACTTC. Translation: CAISVPGLKETQYF.